The clone carrying this TCR beta chain was found a few times. Repertoires were generated with immunoSEQ multiplex PCR, while TCRdb's copy carries only in-frame clones and drops some. The table lists hundreds of thousands of clones, 85% to 90% of them singletons. V was clipped by 0 bases and J by 5 bases, with 10 bases between them. This CDR3 comprises 14 residues. Germline assignment: CDR1 LGHNA and CDR2 YNFKEQ. These data belong to a study of shared T cell receptors in the human thymus. This same sample was also taken into another study, of human thymus T cells. That report adds: Healthy Finnish infants undergoing corrective surgery for congenital heart defects were used as donors. During corrective heart surgery, resections were taken, and the thymus tissue came from them. Thymic and blood repertoires appeared to carry a bias in their V and J gene usage.

The sequence was collected from a boy in the first two years of life with a congenital heart defect. The sequenced material came from thymocytes. This chain links TRBV4-2 with TRBJ2-5; D ambiguous. The CDR3, as DNA: TGTGCCAGCAGCCAAGATCGATTCGGGGAGACCCAGTACTTC. Protein: CASSQDRFGETQYF.